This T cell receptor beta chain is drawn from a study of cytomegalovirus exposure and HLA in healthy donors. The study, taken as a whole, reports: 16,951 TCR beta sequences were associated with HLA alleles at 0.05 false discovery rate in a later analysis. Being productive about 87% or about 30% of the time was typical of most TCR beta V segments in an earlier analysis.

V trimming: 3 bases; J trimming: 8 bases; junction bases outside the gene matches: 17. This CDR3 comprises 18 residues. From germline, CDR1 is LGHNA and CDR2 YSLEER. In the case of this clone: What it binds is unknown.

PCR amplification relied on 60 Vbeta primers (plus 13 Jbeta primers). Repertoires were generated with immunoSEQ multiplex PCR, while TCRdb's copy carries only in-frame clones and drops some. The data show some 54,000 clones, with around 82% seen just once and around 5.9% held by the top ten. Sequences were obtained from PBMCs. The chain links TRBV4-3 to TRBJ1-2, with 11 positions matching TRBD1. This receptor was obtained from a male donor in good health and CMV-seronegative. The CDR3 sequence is CASSQGWGGQGEVWGYTF. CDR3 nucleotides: TGCGCCAGCAGCCAGGGGTGGGGGGGACAGGGGGAAGTATGGGGCTACACCTTC.